This T cell receptor beta chain appears in the sequencing data of a study of T cells after somatic rescue of genetic block. Profiled with immunoSEQ multiplex PCR; TCRdb holds only in-frame clones, not every one. This table holds tens of thousands of clones, approximately 90% found once. CDR3 length equals 15 residues. V lost 2 bases to trimming and J lost 3 bases, with 14 bases between them. Per germline, CDR1 SGHTA and CDR2 FQGNSA. This chain links TRBV7-2 with TRBJ2-7; no reliable D call. The sequence derives from a young woman. Input material: peripheral blood mononuclear cells (PBMCs). DNA for the CDR3: TGTGCCAGCAGCTTAAGCCGACAACCCAACTACGAGCAGTACTTC. This sequence encodes CASSLSRQPNYEQYF.